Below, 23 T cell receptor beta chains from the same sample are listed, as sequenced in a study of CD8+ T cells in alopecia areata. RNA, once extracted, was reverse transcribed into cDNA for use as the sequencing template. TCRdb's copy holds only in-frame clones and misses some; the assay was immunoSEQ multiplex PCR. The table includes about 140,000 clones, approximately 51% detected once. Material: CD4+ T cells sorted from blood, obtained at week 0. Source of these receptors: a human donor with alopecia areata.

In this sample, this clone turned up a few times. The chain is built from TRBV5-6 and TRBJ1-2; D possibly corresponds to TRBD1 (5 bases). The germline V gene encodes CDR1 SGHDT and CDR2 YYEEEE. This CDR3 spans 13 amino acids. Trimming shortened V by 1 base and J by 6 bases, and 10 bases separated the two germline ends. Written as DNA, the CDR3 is TGTGCCAGCAGCTTGTCAGGGCGTCATGGCTACACCTTC. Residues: CASSLSGRHGYTF.

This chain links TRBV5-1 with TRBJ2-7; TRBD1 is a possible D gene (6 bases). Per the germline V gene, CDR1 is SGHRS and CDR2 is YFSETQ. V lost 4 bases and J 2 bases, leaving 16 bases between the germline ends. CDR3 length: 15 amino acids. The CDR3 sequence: CASSLTGPSAYEQYF. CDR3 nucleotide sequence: TGCGCCAGCAGCCTCACAGGGCCATCAGCCTACGAGCAGTACTTC. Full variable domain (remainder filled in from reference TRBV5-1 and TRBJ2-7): KAGVTQTPRYLIKTRGQQVTLSCSPISGHRSVSWYQQTPGQGLQFLFEYFSETQRNKGNFPGRFSGRQFSNSRSEMNVSTLELGDSALYLCASSLTGPSAYEQYFGPGTRLTVT.

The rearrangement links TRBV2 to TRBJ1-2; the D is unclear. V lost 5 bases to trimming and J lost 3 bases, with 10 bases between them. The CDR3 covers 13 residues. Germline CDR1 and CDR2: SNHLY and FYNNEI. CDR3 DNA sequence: TGTGCCAGCAGTCGGGCGATCTACTATGGCTACACCTTC. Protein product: CASSRAIYYGYTF.

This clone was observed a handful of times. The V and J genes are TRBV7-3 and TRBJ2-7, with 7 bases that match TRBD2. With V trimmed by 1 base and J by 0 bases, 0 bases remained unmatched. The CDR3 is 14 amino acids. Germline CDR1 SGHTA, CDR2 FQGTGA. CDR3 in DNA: TGTGCCAGCAGCTTAAGCGGGAGCTCCTACGAGCAGTACTTC. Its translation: CASSLSGSSYEQYF.

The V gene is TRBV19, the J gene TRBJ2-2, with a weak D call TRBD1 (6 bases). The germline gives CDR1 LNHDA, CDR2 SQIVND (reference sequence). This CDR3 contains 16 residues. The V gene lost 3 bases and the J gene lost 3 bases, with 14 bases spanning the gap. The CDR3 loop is CASSIRGGRDTGELFF. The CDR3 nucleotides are TGTGCCAGTAGTATCAGGGGCGGTAGGGACACCGGGGAGCTGTTTTTT. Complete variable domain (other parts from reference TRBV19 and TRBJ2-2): DGGITQSPKYLFRKEGQNVTLSCEQNLNHDAMYWYRQDPGQGLRLIYYSQIVNDFQKGDIAEGYSVSREKKESFPLTVTSAQKNPTAFYLCASSIRGGRDTGELFFGEGSRLTVL.

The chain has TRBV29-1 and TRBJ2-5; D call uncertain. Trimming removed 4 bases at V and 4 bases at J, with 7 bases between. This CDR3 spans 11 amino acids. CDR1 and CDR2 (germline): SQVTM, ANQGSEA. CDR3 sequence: CSVGVRETQYF. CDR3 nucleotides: TGCAGCGTTGGGGTTCGAGAGACCCAGTACTTC.

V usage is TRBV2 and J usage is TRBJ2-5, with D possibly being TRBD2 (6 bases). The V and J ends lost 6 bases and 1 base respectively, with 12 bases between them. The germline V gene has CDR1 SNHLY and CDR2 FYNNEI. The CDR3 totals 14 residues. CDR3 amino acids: CASSRTTIQETQYF. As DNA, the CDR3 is TGTGCCAGCAGCCGGACTACAATCCAAGAGACCCAGTACTTC.

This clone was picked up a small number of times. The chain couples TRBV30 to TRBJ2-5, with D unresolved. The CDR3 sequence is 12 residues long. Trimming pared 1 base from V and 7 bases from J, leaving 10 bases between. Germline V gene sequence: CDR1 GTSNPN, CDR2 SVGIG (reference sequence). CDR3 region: CAWSGPSRTQYF. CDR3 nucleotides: TGTGCCTGGAGTGGGCCGTCAAGGACCCAGTACTTC. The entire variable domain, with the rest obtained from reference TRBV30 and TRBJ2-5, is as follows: SQTIHQWPATLVQPVGSPLSLECTVEGTSNPNLYWYRQAAGRGLQLLFYSVGIGQISSEVPQNLSASRPQDRQFILSSKKLLLSDSGFYLCAWSGPSRTQYFGPGTRLLVL.

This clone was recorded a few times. CDR3 protein: CASSRITRNEQFF. CDR3 nucleotide sequence: TGTGCCAGCAGCCGAATAACTAGGAATGAGCAGTTCTTC. V gene TRBV7-9 combines with J gene TRBJ2-1; D possibly corresponds to TRBD2 (5 bases). Trimming shortened V by 5 bases and J by 7 bases, and 12 bases separated the two germline ends. Germline V gene sequence: CDR1 SEHNR, CDR2 FQNEAQ (reference sequence). The CDR3 is made up of 13 amino acids.

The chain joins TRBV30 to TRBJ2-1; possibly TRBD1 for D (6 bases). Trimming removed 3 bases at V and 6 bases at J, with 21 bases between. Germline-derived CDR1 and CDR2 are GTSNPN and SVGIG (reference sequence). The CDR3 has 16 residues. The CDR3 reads CAWRHPQSLRGNEQFF. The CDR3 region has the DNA TGTGCCTGGAGGCACCCTCAATCCCTCAGGGGCAATGAGCAGTTCTTC.

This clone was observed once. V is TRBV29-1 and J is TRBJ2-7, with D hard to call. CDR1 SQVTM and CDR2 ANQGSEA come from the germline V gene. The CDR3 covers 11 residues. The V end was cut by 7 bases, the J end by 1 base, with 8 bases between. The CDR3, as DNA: TGCAGCGCGGGTGAATCCTACGAGCAGTACTTC. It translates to CSAGESYEQYF.

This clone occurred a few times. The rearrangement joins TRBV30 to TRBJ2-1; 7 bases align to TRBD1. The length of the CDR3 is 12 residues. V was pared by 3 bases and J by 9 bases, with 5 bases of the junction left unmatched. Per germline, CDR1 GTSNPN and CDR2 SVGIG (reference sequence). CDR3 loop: CAWRGNRGEQFF. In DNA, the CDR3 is TGTGCCTGGAGAGGCAACAGGGGTGAGCAGTTCTTC. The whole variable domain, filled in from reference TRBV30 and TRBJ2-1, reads SQTIHQWPATLVQPVGSPLSLECTVEGTSNPNLYWYRQAAGRGLQLLFYSVGIGQISSEVPQNLSASRPQDRQFILSSKKLLLSDSGFYLCAWRGNRGEQFFGPGTRLTVL.

This CDR3 reads CASSATTTGELFF. CDR3 DNA sequence: TGTGCCAGCAGCGCGACTACCACCGGGGAGCTGTTTTTT. The V call is TRBV7-2, the J call TRBJ2-2, with a weak D call TRBD2 (5 bases). Trimming pared 5 bases from V and 4 bases from J, leaving 8 bases between. The CDR3 has 13 amino acids. Germline assignment: CDR1 SGHTA and CDR2 FQGNSA.

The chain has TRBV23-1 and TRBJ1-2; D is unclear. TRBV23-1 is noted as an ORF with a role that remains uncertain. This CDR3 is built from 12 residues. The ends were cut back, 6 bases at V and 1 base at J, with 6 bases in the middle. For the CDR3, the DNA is TGCGCCAGCAGGACGGTTAACTATGGCTACACCTTC. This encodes CASRTVNYGYTF.

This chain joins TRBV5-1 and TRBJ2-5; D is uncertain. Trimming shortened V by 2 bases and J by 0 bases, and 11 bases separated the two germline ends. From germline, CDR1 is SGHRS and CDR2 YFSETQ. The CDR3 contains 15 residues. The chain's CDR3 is CASSFGTAYQETQYF. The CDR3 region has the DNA TGCGCCAGCAGCTTCGGAACCGCGTACCAAGAGACCCAGTACTTC.

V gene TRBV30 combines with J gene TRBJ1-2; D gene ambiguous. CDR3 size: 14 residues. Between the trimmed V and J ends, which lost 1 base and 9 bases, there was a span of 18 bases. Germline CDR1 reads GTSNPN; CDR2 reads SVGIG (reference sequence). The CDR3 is CAWSGDGGFLSYTF. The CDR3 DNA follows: TGTGCCTGGAGTGGAGACGGAGGGTTCCTTAGCTACACCTTC.

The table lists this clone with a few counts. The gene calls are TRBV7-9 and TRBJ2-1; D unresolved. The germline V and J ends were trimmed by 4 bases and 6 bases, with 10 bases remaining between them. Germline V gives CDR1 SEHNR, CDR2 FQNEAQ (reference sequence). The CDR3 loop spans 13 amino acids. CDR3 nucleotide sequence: TGTGCCAGCAGCTCCGTTGCTGGCAATGAGCAGTTCTTC. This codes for CASSSVAGNEQFF.

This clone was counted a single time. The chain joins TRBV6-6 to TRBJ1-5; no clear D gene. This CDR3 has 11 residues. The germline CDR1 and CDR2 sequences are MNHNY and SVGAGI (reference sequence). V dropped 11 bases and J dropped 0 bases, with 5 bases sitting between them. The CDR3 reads CASGSNQPQHF. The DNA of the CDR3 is TGTGCCTCGGGTAGCAATCAGCCCCAGCATTTT.

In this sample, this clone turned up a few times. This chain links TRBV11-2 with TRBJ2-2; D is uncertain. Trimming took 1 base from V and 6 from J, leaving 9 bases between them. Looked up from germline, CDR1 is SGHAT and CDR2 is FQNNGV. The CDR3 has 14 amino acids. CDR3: CASSLVRSAGELFF. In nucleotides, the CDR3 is TGTGCCAGCAGCTTAGTCAGGTCCGCCGGGGAGCTGTTTTTT.

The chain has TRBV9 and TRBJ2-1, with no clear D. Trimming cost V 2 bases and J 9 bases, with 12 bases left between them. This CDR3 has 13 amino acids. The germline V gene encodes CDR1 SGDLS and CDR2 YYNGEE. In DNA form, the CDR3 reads TGTGCCAGCAGCGTCCTAGTAGTCGGTGAGCAGTTCTTC. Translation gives CASSVLVVGEQFF.

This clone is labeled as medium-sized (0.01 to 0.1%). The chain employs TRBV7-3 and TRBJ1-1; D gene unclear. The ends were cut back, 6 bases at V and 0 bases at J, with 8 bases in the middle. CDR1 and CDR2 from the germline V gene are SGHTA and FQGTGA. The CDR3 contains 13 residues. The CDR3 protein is CASSWTLNTEAFF. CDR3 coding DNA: TGTGCCAGCAGTTGGACCTTGAACACTGAAGCTTTCTTT.

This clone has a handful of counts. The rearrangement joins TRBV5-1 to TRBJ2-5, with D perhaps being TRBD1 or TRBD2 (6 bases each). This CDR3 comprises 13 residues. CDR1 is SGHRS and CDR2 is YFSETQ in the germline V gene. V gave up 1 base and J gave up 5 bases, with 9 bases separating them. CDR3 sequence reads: CASSLQGRETQYF. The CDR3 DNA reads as TGCGCCAGCAGCTTGCAGGGGAGGGAGACCCAGTACTTC.

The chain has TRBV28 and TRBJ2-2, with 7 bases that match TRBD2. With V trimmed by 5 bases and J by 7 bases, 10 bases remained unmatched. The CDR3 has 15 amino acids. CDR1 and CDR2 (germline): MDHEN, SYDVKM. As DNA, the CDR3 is TGTGCCAGCAGTCCATCTAGCGGCCCCGGCGGGGAGCTGTTTTTT. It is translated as CASSPSSGPGGELFF. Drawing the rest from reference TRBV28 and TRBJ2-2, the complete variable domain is DVKVTQSSRYLVKRTGEKVFLECVQDMDHENMFWYRQDPGLGLRLIYFSYDVKMKEKGDIPEGYSVSREKKERFSLILESASTNQTSMYLCASSPSSGPGGELFFGEGSRLTVL.